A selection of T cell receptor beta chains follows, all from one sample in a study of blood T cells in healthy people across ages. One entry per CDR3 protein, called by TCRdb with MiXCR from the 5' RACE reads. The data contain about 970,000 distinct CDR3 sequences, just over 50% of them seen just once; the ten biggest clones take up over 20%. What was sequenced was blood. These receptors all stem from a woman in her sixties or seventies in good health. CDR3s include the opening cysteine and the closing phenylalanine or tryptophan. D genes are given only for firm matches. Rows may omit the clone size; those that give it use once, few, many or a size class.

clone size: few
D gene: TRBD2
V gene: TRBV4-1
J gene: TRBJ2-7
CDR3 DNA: TGCGCCAGCAGCCCCAGGGTGAGCGGGAGTCGGGAGCAGTACTTC
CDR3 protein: CASSPRVSGSREQYF

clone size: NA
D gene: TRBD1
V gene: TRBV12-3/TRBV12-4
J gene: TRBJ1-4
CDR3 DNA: TGTGCCAGCAATAGCCGACAGGGAGGGGAAAAACTGTTTTTT
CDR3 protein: CASNSRQGGEKLFF

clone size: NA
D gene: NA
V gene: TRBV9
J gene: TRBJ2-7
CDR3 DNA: TGTGCCAGCAGCCCCCGACTAGGCCACGAGCAGTACTTC
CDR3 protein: CASSPRLGHEQYF

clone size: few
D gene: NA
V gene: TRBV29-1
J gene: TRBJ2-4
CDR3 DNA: TGCAACGCCTCGGAGGTTACGGTTAACATTCAGTACTTC
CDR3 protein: CNASEVTVNIQYF

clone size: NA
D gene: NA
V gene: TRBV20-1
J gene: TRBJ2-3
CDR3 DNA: TGCAGTGCTAGATTCCCAGGGGCGGGTTCAGATACGCAGTATTTT
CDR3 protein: CSARFPGAGSDTQYF

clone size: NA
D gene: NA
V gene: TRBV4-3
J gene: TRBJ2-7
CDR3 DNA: TGCGCCAGCAGCCAAAGCCTAGCGTCTTACTACGAGCAGTACTTC
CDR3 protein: CASSQSLASYYEQYF

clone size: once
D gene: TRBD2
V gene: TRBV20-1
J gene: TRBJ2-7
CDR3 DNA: TGCAGGGCTAGCGGCTACGAGCAGTACTTC
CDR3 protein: CRASGYEQYF

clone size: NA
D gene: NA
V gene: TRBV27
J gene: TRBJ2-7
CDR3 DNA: TGTGCCAGCAGTCTCCTACTCCCGGGACCCGGAGGCGAGCAGTACTTC
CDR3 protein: CASSLLLPGPGGEQYF

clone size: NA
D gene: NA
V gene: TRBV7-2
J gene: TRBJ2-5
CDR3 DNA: TGTGCCAGCAGCAGGGTTGACCAAGAGACCCAGTACTTC
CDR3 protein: CASSRVDQETQYF

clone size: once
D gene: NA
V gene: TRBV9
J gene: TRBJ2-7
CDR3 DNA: TGTGCCAGCAGCTCCAGTCCCCCGAGCTCCTACGAGCAGTACTTC
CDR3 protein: CASSSSPPSSYEQYF

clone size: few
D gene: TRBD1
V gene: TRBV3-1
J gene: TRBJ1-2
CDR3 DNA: TGTGCCAGCAGCCTAACAGGGGCCTCCTACACCTTC
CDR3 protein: CASSLTGASYTF

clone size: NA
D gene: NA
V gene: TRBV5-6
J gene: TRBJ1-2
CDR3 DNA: TGTGCCAGCAGCTTCCAGGGTCTGAGAGGTGGCTACACCTTC
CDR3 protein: CASSFQGLRGGYTF

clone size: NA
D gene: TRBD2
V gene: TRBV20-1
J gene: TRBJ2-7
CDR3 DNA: TGCAGTGCTCGCCTAGCGGGAGGATCTTACAATGAGCAGTACTTC
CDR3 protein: CSARLAGGSYNEQYF

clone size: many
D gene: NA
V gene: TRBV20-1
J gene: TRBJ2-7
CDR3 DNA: TGCAGTGCTAGGCCCCGGGCCTACGAGCAGTACTTC
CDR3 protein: CSARPRAYEQYF

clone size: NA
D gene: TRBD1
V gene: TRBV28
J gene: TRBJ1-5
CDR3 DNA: TGTGCCAGCAGCCCTGTCGTGGGACAGGGGTTCAATCAGCCCCAGCATTTT
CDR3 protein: CASSPVVGQGFNQPQHF

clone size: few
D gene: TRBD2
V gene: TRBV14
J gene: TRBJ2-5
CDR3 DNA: TGTGCCAGCAGCCCGAGACTAGCGGGAGGTCGAGTACTGCAGTACTTC
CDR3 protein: CASSPRLAGGRVLQYF

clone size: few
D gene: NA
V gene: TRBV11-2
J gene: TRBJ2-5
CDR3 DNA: TGTGCCAGCAGCGGGGGCGTGGGAGAGACCCAGTACTTC
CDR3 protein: CASSGGVGETQYF

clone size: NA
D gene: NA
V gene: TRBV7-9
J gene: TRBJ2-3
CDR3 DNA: TGTGCCAGCAGCTTAGTAGCCGTGGGGACAGATACGCAGTATTTT
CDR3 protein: CASSLVAVGTDTQYF

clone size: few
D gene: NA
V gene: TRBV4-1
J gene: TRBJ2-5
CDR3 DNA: TGCGCCAGCAGCGCAACCCCAGGGACCGTGGAGACCCAGTACTTC
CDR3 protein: CASSATPGTVETQYF

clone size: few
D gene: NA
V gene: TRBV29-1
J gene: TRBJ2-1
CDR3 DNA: TGCAGCGTTCCAGGGATCAATGAGCAGTTCTTC
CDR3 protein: CSVPGINEQFF

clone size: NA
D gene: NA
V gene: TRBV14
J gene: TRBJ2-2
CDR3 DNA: TGTGCCAGCAGCCAAGTGAGGGGGTCCACCGGGGAGCTGTTTTTT
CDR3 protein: CASSQVRGSTGELFF

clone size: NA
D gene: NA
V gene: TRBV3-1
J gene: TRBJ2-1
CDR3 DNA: TGTGCCAGCAGCCCCTGGACTGTTGGTGAGCAGTTCTTC
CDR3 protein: CASSPWTVGEQFF

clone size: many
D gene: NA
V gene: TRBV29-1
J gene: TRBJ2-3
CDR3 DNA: TGCAGCGGCCTCGATCCGAGCACAGATACGCAGTATTTT
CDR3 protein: CSGLDPSTDTQYF

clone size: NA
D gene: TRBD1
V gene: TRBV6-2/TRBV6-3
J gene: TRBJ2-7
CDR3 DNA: TGTGCCAGAGGGACAGTACCCTACGAGCAGTACTTC
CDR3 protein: CARGTVPYEQYF

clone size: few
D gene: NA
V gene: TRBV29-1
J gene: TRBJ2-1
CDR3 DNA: TGCAGCGTTACCGACAGGACCCACTCCTACAATGAGCAGTTCTTC
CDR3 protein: CSVTDRTHSYNEQFF

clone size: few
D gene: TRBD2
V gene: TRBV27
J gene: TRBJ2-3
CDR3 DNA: TGTGCCAGCAGTCCAGGACCGGGACTAGGAATAGATACGCAGTATTTT
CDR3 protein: CASSPGPGLGIDTQYF

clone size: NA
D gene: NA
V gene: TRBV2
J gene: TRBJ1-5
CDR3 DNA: TGTGCCAGCAGTGAAGCGGGGGCGGGGGCGCCCCAGCATTTT
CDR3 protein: CASSEAGAGAPQHF

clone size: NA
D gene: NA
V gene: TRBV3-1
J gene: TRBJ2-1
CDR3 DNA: TGTGCCAGCAGCCAAGCTAGCGTGGGATACAATGAGCAGTTCTTC
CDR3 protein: CASSQASVGYNEQFF

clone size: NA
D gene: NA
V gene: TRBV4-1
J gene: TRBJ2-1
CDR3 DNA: TGCGCCAGCAGCCAAGATGCGACTACCCACCTTGAGCAGTTCTTC
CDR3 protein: CASSQDATTHLEQFF

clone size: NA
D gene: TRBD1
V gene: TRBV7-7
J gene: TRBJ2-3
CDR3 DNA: TGTGCCAGCAGCTCGGACAGGTTCGATACGCAGTATTTT
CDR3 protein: CASSSDRFDTQYF

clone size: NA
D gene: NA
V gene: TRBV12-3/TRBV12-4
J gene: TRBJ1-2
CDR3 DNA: TGTGCCAGCAGTCCTTGGGGCTATGGCTACACCTTC
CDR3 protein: CASSPWGYGYTF

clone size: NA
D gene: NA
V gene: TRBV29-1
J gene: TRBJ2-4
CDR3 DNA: TGCAGCGTTGACCCGGGATTGGGCATTCAGTACTTC
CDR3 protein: CSVDPGLGIQYF

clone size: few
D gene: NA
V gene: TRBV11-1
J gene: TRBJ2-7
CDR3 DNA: TGTGCCAGCAGCTCAACACCTCAACAAGAGCAGTACTTC
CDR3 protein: CASSSTPQQEQYF

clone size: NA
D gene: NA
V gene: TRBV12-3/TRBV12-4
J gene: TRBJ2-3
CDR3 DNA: TGTGCCAGCAGCCGGGCTGGCGCAGATACGGAGTATTTT
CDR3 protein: CASSRAGADTEYF

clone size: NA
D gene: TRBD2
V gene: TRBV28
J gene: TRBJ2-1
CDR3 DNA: TGTGCCAGCAGTCCCCATGGCGGGAGTGGGGAGCAGTTCTTC
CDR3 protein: CASSPHGGSGEQFF

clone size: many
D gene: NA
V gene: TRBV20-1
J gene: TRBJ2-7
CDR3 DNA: TGCAGTGCTTTCGACGGACTGGTCTACGAGCAGTACTTC
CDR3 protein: CSAFDGLVYEQYF

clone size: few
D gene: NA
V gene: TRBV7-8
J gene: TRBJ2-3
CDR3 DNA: TGTGCCAGCAGCTGGGGGGTAGGGGGCACAGATACGCAGTATTTT
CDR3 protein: CASSWGVGGTDTQYF

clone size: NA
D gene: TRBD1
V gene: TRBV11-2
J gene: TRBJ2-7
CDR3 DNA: TGTGCCAGCAGCAGTCTTTCCAGTCGACAGGGGATAAGGGGCGAGCAGTACTTC
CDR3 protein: CASSSLSSRQGIRGEQYF

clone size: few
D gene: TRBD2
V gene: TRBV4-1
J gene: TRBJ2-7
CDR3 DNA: TGCGCCAGCAGCCACATGACTAGCGGGAGCTACGAGCAGTACTTC
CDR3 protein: CASSHMTSGSYEQYF

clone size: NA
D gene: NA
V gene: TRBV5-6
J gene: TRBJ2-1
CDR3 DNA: TGTGCCAGCAGCTTGGCAGGGTCCTCAGGGCAGTTCTTC
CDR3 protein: CASSLAGSSGQFF

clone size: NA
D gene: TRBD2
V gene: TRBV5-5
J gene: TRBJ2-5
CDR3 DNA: TGTGCCAGCACGACTAGCGGGAGGCTGGGGACGGAGCAGTACTTC
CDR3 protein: CASTTSGRLGTEQYF

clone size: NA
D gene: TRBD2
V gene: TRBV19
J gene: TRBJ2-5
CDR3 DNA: TGTGCCAGTAGTATCCGGACTAGCGGGAGGCAAGAGACCCAGTACTTC
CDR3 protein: CASSIRTSGRQETQYF